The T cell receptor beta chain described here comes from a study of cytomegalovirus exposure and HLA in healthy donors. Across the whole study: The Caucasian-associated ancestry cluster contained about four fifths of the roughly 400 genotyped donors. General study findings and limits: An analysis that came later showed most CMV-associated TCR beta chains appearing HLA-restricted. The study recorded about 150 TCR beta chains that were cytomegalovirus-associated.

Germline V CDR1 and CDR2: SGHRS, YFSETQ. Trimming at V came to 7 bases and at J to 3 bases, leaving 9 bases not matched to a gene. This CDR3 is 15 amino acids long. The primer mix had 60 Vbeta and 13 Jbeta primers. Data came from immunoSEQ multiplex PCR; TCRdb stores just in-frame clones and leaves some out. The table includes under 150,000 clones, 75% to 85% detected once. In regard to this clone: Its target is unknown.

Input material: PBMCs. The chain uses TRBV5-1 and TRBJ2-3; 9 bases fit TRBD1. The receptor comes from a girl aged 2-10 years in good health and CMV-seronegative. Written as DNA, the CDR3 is TGCGCCAGCCGCCGGACAGGGGACGGGACAGATACGCAGTATTTT. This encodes CASRRTGDGTDTQYF.